This TCR beta chain was identified during a study of cytomegalovirus exposure and HLA in healthy donors. The CDR3 contains 17 residues. Trimming cost V 3 bases and J 11 bases; bases outside gene matches: 13. Germline CDR1 is SGDLS and CDR2 is YYNGEE. The primer mix had 60 Vbeta and 13 Jbeta primers. Sequencing used immunoSEQ multiplex PCR; TCRdb keeps in-frame clones, though not all of them. Of approximately 130,000 clones detected, 70% to 80% appear once; the ten largest clones hold approximately 1.8%. Remarks on this clone: Its antigen is still unknown.

Study-wide results and limits: Later analysis indicated greater clonal expansion among HLA-associated TCR beta chains than among equally common other chains.

Source material: PBMCs. This chain connects TRBV9 to TRBJ2-1, with 14 bases matching TRBD2. This TCR came from a woman between 50 and 59 years old in good health and CMV-seronegative. The chain's CDR3 is CASSASTPGTSGSQQFF. The CDR3 DNA is TGTGCCAGCAGCGCCTCAACCCCAGGGACTAGCGGGAGTCAGCAGTTCTTC.